The clone carrying this TCR beta chain came up many times. MiXCR, applied by TCRdb to the 5' RACE reads, yields one record per CDR3 protein. The table shows roughly 450,000 distinct CDR3 sequences, with 18% occurring only once. This record belongs to a study of T-cell memory formation after mild COVID-19. Unmatched junction bases numbered 11, after V lost 10 bases and J lost 4 bases. The CDR3 consists of 14 residues. The germline V gene encodes CDR1 ENHRY and CDR2 SYGVKD. What was sequenced was PBMCs or a T cell subset sorted from them (not recorded which). The clonotype comes from an adult woman who had mild COVID-19 (a few samples of this study predate the infection). Cell type and time point are not known. The V and J genes are TRBV10-3 and TRBJ2-3, with 7 bases aligning to TRBD2. CDR3 nucleotides: TGTGCCAGCTACGCCGGGAGGCAGGCAGATACGCAGTATTTT. It is translated as CASYAGRQADTQYF.